This is a list of T cell receptor beta chains from one sample in a study of blood T cell repertoires in COVID-19. Clones were sequenced by immunoSEQ multiplex PCR, and TCRdb holds only the in-frame ones, with some missing. There are approximately 60,000 clones in the sample; 76% occur only once, and less than 25% lies in the top ten. Sequenced sample: peripheral blood. The source is a man aged 50-60 years with active or convalescent COVID-19. Both conserved end residues are part of each CDR3. The order of the fields is J gene, clone size, D gene, V gene, CDR3 protein, CDR3 DNA. A D gene is named only where the DNA matches it firmly. Rows may omit the clone size; those that give it use once, few, many or a size class.

j_gene: TRBJ1-5; abundance: .; d_gene: .; v_gene: TRBV6-5; CDR3aa: CASGHNLVAQPQHF; CDR3nt: TGTGCCAGCGGGCACAACCTGGTGGCTCAGCCCCAGCATTTT
j_gene: TRBJ1-4; abundance: .; d_gene: .; v_gene: TRBV5-1; CDR3aa: CASSTIQGTNEKLFF; CDR3nt: TGCGCCAGCAGCACCATACAGGGAACTAATGAAAAACTGTTTTTT
j_gene: TRBJ2-5; abundance: .; d_gene: TRBD1; v_gene: TRBV6-4; CDR3aa: CASSDSTGERVETQYF; CDR3nt: TGTGCCAGCAGTGACTCGACAGGGGAGCGAGTAGAGACCCAGTACTTC
j_gene: TRBJ1-2; abundance: .; d_gene: TRBD1; v_gene: TRBV7-8; CDR3aa: CASSRDSYGYTF; CDR3nt: TGTGCCAGCAGCCGGGACAGTTATGGCTACACCTTC
j_gene: TRBJ1-2; abundance: .; d_gene: .; v_gene: TRBV19; CDR3aa: CASSMTPGGDGYTF; CDR3nt: TGTGCCAGTAGTATGACACCGGGAGGGGATGGCTACACCTTC
j_gene: TRBJ1-1; abundance: .; d_gene: .; v_gene: TRBV18; CDR3aa: CASSSGQGNTEAFF; CDR3nt: TGTGCCAGCTCGTCAGGTCAGGGGAACACTGAAGCTTTCTTT
j_gene: TRBJ2-2; abundance: once; d_gene: .; v_gene: TRBV30; CDR3aa: CAWSRPGSPSAGELFF; CDR3nt: TGTGCCTGGAGTCGCCCTGGGAGTCCTAGCGCCGGGGAGCTGTTTTTT
j_gene: TRBJ1-4; abundance: .; d_gene: TRBD1; v_gene: TRBV19; CDR3aa: CASRTGAEKLFF; CDR3nt: TGTGCCAGTCGGACAGGTGCTGAAAAACTGTTTTTT
j_gene: TRBJ1-1; abundance: .; d_gene: TRBD1; v_gene: TRBV18; CDR3aa: CASSPSGTGFTEAFF; CDR3nt: TGTGCCAGCTCACCCTCCGGGACAGGGTTCACTGAAGCTTTCTTT
j_gene: TRBJ1-6; abundance: .; d_gene: .; v_gene: TRBV7-9; CDR3aa: CASSPGILDNSPLHF; CDR3nt: TGTGCCAGCAGCCCAGGGATTTTAGATAATTCACCCCTCCACTTT
j_gene: TRBJ2-1; abundance: .; d_gene: .; v_gene: TRBV5-1; CDR3aa: CASSLEIGEQFF; CDR3nt: TGCGCCAGCAGCTTGGAAATCGGTGAGCAGTTCTTC